What follows are 4 T cell receptor beta chains derived from one specimen sequenced in a study of blood T cell repertoires in COVID-19. Produced via immunoSEQ multiplex PCR; TCRdb's table is partial and in-frame only. The sample holds 150,000 to 200,000 clones, 80% to 95% seen once. Sequenced sample: peripheral blood. The receptors originated from a man aged 50-59 years with acute or convalescent COVID-19.

This clone came up once. The chain joins TRBV27 to TRBJ2-4, with D perhaps matching TRBD1 (6 bases). V lost 6 bases and J lost 5, with 14 bases in between. CDR1 MNHEY and CDR2 SMNVEV come from the germline V gene (reference sequence). There are 14 residues in the CDR3. Here the CDR3 reads CASSLTGRENIQYF. In nucleotides, the CDR3 is TGTGCCAGCAGCCTGACAGGACGGGAAAACATTCAGTACTTC.

This chain connects TRBV28 to TRBJ2-2; 9 bases match TRBD1. The CDR3 loop spans 15 amino acids. Per the germline V gene, CDR1 is MDHEN and CDR2 is SYDVKM. V shed 2 bases and J 6 bases; nucleotides not matched to a gene: 4. Here the CDR3 DNA reads TGTGCCAGCAGTTTAGGGGACAGGGTCGCCGGGGAGCTGTTTTTT. It yields the protein CASSLGDRVAGELFF.

This chain joins TRBV5-6 and TRBJ2-3, with 8 bases matching TRBD2. Germline values: CDR1 SGHDT, CDR2 YYEEEE. V was pared by 3 bases and J by 1 base, with 1 base of the junction left unmatched. This CDR3 region has 14 residues. CDR3 coding DNA: TGTGCCAGCAGCTCGGGACTAGGCACAGATACGCAGTATTTT. Its translation: CASSSGLGTDTQYF. The variable domain in full, completed from reference TRBV5-6 and TRBJ2-3, reads DAGVTQSPTHLIKTRGQQVTLRCSPKSGHDTVSWYQQALGQGPQFIFQYYEEEERQRGNFPDRFSGHQFPNYSSELNVNALLLGDSALYLCASSSGLGTDTQYFGPGTRLTVL.

The rearrangement joins TRBV27 to TRBJ1-5, with TRBD1 matching over 8 bases. Per the germline V gene, CDR1 is MNHEY and CDR2 is SMNVEV (reference sequence). Trimming at V came to 5 bases and at J to 3 bases, leaving 3 bases not matched to a gene. The CDR3 is made up of 14 amino acids. The CDR3 DNA is TGTGCCAGCAGTATACAGGGGGACAATCAGCCCCAGCATTTT. Amino acid sequence: CASSIQGDNQPQHF.